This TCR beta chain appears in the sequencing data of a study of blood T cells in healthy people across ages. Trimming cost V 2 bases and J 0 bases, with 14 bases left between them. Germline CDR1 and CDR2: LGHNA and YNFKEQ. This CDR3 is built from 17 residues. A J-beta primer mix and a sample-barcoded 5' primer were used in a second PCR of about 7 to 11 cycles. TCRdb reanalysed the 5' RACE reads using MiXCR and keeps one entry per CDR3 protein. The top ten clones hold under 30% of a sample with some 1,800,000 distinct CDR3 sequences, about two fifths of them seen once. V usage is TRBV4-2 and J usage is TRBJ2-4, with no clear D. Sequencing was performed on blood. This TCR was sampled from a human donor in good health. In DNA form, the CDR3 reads TGTGCCAGCAGCCAATTCATTCGGAGCCTAGCCAAAAACATTCAGTACTTC. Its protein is CASSQFIRSLAKNIQYF.